This TCR beta chain was identified during a study of blood T cells in healthy people across ages. Through a sample-barcoded 5' primer and a J-beta primer mix, a second PCR was run for about 7 to 12 cycles. TCRdb ran MiXCR on the 5' RACE reads and lists one entry per CDR3 protein. The repertoire has approximately 290,000 distinct CDR3 sequences, less than 30% of them found once; the top ten carry approximately 28%. The sequence came from a woman aged 65 to 85 in good health. Material for sequencing was blood.

The DNA for the CDR3 is TGTGCCAGCAGCGTAACCCTTCAGGGACGCAATGAGCAGTTCTTC. Encoded protein: CASSVTLQGRNEQFF. V is TRBV9 and J is TRBJ2-5, with D tentatively TRBD1 or TRBD2 (5 bases each). The closer fit of TRBJ2-1 to the DNA end suggests the J call may be wrong. CDR3 length: 15 residues. Germline-derived CDR1 and CDR2 are SGDLS and YYNGEE.